This T cell receptor (beta chain) was recovered during a study of blood T cell repertoires in COVID-19. Germline CDR1 and CDR2: LNHNV and YYDKDF (reference sequence). The J segment lost 4 bases and the V segment lost 0 bases, leaving 6 bases of the junction unmatched. This CDR3 spans 15 amino acids. Only in-frame clones appear in the TCRdb table, and some are missing; sequencing was by immunoSEQ multiplex PCR. The sample includes around 130,000 clones, approximately 82% seen only once; the top ten take about 9.5%. This chain uses TRBV15 with TRBJ2-7, with 7 bases lining up with TRBD1. The clonotype was recovered from a man in his forties with active or convalescent COVID-19. The sequencing input was peripheral blood. CDR3 sequence reads: CATSRERTGSYEQYF. CDR3 DNA sequence: TGTGCCACCAGCAGAGAAAGGACAGGATCTTACGAGCAGTACTTC.